These 16 T cell receptor beta chains originate from one sample sequenced in a study of blood T cell repertoires in COVID-19. Profiling relied on immunoSEQ multiplex PCR, and the TCRdb table lists in-frame clones only, not all of them. The sample lists 200,000 or so clones, over 70% occurring once. Source material: peripheral blood. These receptors originate from a man aged 55 to 70 with active or convalescent COVID-19.

This chain uses TRBV19 with TRBJ2-2; D is unresolved. The CDR3 has 16 residues. V shed 1 base and J shed 1 base, with 10 bases lying between them. Germline assignment: CDR1 LNHDA and CDR2 SQIVND (reference sequence). In DNA form, the CDR3 reads TGTGCCAGTAGTATAGGAGCAGGCGTGAACACCGGGGAGCTGTTTTTT. Its protein is CASSIGAGVNTGELFF.

The CDR3 is CAIEHERGGTGYTF. CDR3 in DNA: TGTGCTATAGAGCACGAGCGGGGCGGAACTGGCTACACCTTC. The chain combines TRBV28 with TRBJ1-2; a weak D match, TRBD1 (5 bases). The length of the CDR3 is 14 residues. Germline assignment: CDR1 MDHEN and CDR2 SYDVKM.

The V and J genes are TRBV28 and TRBJ2-4, with 12 bases fitting TRBD1. CDR3 length equals 20 residues. Germline trimming cut 4 bases from V and 0 bases from J; bases unmatched to any gene: 13. In germline, CDR1 is MDHEN, CDR2 SYDVKM. The CDR3 reads CASSSLGTGGLLIAKNIQYF. CDR3 DNA: TGTGCCAGCAGTTCCCTCGGGACAGGGGGCCTCCTAATAGCCAAAAACATTCAGTACTTC.

The J gene is TRBJ2-7, the V gene TRBV7-8; 12 positions match TRBD2. The CDR3 runs 17 residues. From germline, CDR1 is SGHVS and CDR2 FQNEAQ. Trimming at V came to 1 base and at J to 0 bases, leaving 4 bases not matched to a gene. CDR3 DNA: TGTGCCAGCAGCTTAGATACTAGCGGGGGGAGCTCCTACGAGCAGTACTTC. This translates into CASSLDTSGGSSYEQYF.

The J gene is TRBJ2-1, the V gene TRBV6-5, with TRBD2 matching over 9 bases. The CDR3 consists of 15 residues. Trimming cost V 6 bases and J 6 bases; bases outside gene matches: 9. Germline CDR1 and CDR2: MNHEY and SVGAGI. CDR3 nucleotides: TGTGCCAGCAGCCGCCGGACTAGCGCACTCAATGAGCAGTTCTTC. The encoded protein is CASSRRTSALNEQFF.

The chain couples TRBV5-1 to TRBJ2-7, with D possibly matching TRBD1 (6 bases). Per the germline V gene, CDR1 is SGHRS and CDR2 is YFSETQ. V was shortened by 4 bases and J by 6 bases, with 17 bases between the two germline ends. The CDR3 is 14 amino acids. The CDR3 bases are TGCGCCAGCAGCCCCTCAGGGGCGCTCGGCGAGCAGTACTTC. It specifies CASSPSGALGEQYF. Full variable domain (missing parts from reference TRBV5-1 and TRBJ2-7): KAGVTQTPRYLIKTRGQQVTLSCSPISGHRSVSWYQQTPGQGLQFLFEYFSETQRNKGNFPGRFSGRQFSNSRSEMNVSTLELGDSALYLCASSPSGALGEQYFGPGTRLTVT.

CDR3 protein: CASSITTSGRLTPNTDTQYF. The CDR3, as DNA: TGTGCCAGTAGTATTACAACTAGCGGGAGACTCACGCCAAACACAGATACGCAGTATTTT. The V call is TRBV19, the J call TRBJ2-3; 11 bases are shared with TRBD2. CDR3 length equals 20 residues. Germline trimming cut 3 bases from V and 2 bases from J; bases unmatched to any gene: 16. Germline-derived CDR1 and CDR2 are LNHDA and SQIVND (reference sequence). The full variable domain, its missing parts supplied by reference TRBV19 and TRBJ2-3, is DGGITQSPKYLFRKEGQNVTLSCEQNLNHDAMYWYRQDPGQGLRLIYYSQIVNDFQKGDIAEGYSVSREKKESFPLTVTSAQKNPTAFYLCASSITTSGRLTPNTDTQYFGPGTRLTVL.

This rearrangement joins TRBV21-1 to TRBJ1-2; the table assigns TRBD1, which was not confirmed against the DNA. TRBV21-1 is a known pseudogene. The CDR3 has 17 residues. CDR3: CASSKPYRYCGDYGYTF. The CDR3, as DNA: TGTGCCAGCAGCAAGCCTTACAGGTACTGCGGCGACTATGGCTACACCTTC.

V usage is TRBV7-6 and J usage is TRBJ1-2; no definite D call. V was shortened by 5 bases and J by 8 bases, with 9 bases between the two germline ends. From germline, CDR1 is SGHVS and CDR2 FNYEAQ. The CDR3 is 11 amino acids. The CDR3 here is CASSPREGYTF. CDR3 nucleotide sequence: TGTGCCAGCAGCCCAAGAGAGGGCTACACCTTC.

This chain connects TRBV29-1 to TRBJ2-1; no clear D. The CDR3 is 12 residues long. With 6 bases removed from V and 8 bases from J, the gap between germline ends came to 14 bases. CDR1 and CDR2 from the germline V gene are SQVTM and ANQGSEA. CDR3 loop: CSVAGADHEQFF. CDR3 DNA: TGCAGCGTCGCCGGAGCCGACCATGAGCAGTTCTTC.

The DNA for the CDR3 is TGTGCCTGGAGTGACCGATTCGAGCGGGAGGGTGATCGCGAGCAGTACTTC. It specifies CAWSDRFEREGDREQYF. The J gene is TRBJ2-7, the V gene TRBV30; 10 bases line up with TRBD2. This CDR3 has 17 amino acids. V gave up 1 base and J gave up 6 bases; unmatched junction bases: 15. In germline, CDR1 is GTSNPN, CDR2 SVGIG (reference sequence).

Written as DNA, the CDR3 is TGCAGTGCTAGTTTAGGGACAGGAACGGAAGCTTTCTTT. It codes for CSASLGTGTEAFF. V and J are TRBV20-1 and TRBJ1-1; 8 nucleotides agree with TRBD1. V shed 3 bases and J 8 bases; nucleotides not matched to a gene: 8. Germline V lookup: CDR1 DFQATT, CDR2 SNEGSKA (reference sequence). This CDR3 is built from 13 residues.

Notes on this clone: Germline is not matched at one junction end, which may reflect a read error. Other nucleotide sequences in the sample specify the same CDR3. The gene calls are TRBV14 and TRBJ2-2; 11 bases fit TRBD2. The germline V gene encodes CDR1 SGHDN and CDR2 FVKESK. The CDR3 has 18 amino acids. CDR3 sequence reads: CASSQKYILAGVTGELFF. As DNA, the CDR3 is TGTGCCAGCAGTCAAAAATACATACTAGCGGGAGTCACCGGGGAGTTGTTTTTT.

The chain is built from TRBV7-6 and TRBJ2-7, with TRBD1 identical over 8 bases. J was trimmed by 7 bases and V by 2 bases; bases with no gene match: 10. CDR1 is SGHVS, CDR2 FNYEAQ, per germline. The CDR3 sequence is 15 residues long. The CDR3 is CASSLLEQGAGEQYF. CDR3 nucleotides: TGTGCCAGCAGCTTATTAGAGCAGGGGGCGGGAGAGCAGTACTTC.

The J gene is TRBJ2-6, the V gene TRBV21-1; the D segment call TRBD1 is taken from the table without a DNA check. TRBV21-1 is shown as a pseudogene. The CDR3 is made up of 18 amino acids. The CDR3 sequence is CASSSGTGGLSGANVLTF. The CDR3 coding sequence is TGTGCCAGCAGCTCCGGGACAGGGGGACTTTCTGGGGCCAACGTCCTGACTTTC.

This clone showed up just once. V and J are TRBV19 and TRBJ2-5; 8 bases align to TRBD1. This CDR3 comprises 17 residues. V lost 4 bases, J lost 5 bases, and 15 bases stayed unmatched. Germline V gene data show CDR1 as LNHDA and CDR2 as SQIVND (reference sequence). The CDR3 is CASSTSTGVGAEETQYF. The CDR3 nucleotides read TGTGCCAGTAGTACTTCGACAGGGGTAGGTGCTGAGGAGACCCAGTACTTC.